Listed below are T cell receptor beta chains from one sample, sequenced in a study of cytomegalovirus exposure and HLA in healthy donors. The data were produced by immunoSEQ multiplex PCR, yet TCRdb's version contains in-frame clones alone and is incomplete. Here the sample spans 280,000 or so clones, around nine tenths being singletons. Sequencing input: PBMCs. The receptors originated from a woman younger than 35 in good health and CMV-seronegative. Each CDR3 is given with its conserved first and last residue. The D gene is left open where the match is weak. Size values are once, few and many counts, or a class for expanded clones, and some rows have none.

NA	NA	TRBJ1-5	TRBV2	TGTGCCAGCAGTGATCTGTTTGGCAATCAGCCCCAGCATTTT	CASSDLFGNQPQHF
NA	NA	TRBJ2-7	TRBV27	TGTGCCAGCAGTGCGCACAGGGTCCCAACCTACGAGCAGTACTTC	CASSAHRVPTYEQYF
NA	NA	TRBJ2-7	TRBV6-5	TGTGCCAGCAGTTACTCGAGCGGAACAGCTTCTTACGAGCAGTACTTC	CASSYSSGTASYEQYF
TRBD1	once	TRBJ1-1	TRBV6-5	TGTGCCAGCAGTCCGCGGACAGGGAACACTGAAGCTTTCTTT	CASSPRTGNTEAFF
NA	NA	TRBJ2-7	TRBV7-9	TGTTCCTCCCAGGGCGTTCGGGAGCAGTACTTC	CSSQGVREQYF
TRBD1	NA	TRBJ1-2	TRBV30	TGTGCCTGGAGTGGGACAGGGATCTCTGGCTACACCTTC	CAWSGTGISGYTF
NA	NA	TRBJ1-2	TRBV10-2	TGCGCCAGCAGTGAGTTTTCAGGGAACTATGGCTACACCTTC	CASSEFSGNYGYTF
NA	NA	TRBJ1-2	TRBV9	TGTGCCAGCAGCACGCGGACAGTTCCTTATGGCTACACCTTC	CASSTRTVPYGYTF
TRBD2	once	TRBJ2-1	TRBV6-5	TGTGCCAGCAGCCTAGCGGGGGGGTCCGGGGATGAGCAGTTCTTC	CASSLAGGSGDEQFF
NA	NA	TRBJ2-7	TRBV18	TGTGCCAGCTCACCATTAGGCCAGAGGAGCTCCTACGAGCAGTACTTC	CASSPLGQRSSYEQYF
TRBD2	NA	TRBJ2-7	TRBV6-5	TGTGCCAGCAGTGCCGGGACTAGCGTCTCCTACGAGCAGTACTTC	CASSAGTSVSYEQYF
NA	NA	TRBJ2-5	TRBV18	TGTGCCAGCTCACGCGGGACCCAAGAGACCCAGTACTTC	CASSRGTQETQYF
NA	NA	TRBJ1-6	TRBV19	TGTGCCAGTAGTCCGCGCCCGAATTCACCCCTCCACTTT	CASSPRPNSPLHF
TRBD1	few	TRBJ2-3	TRBV18	TGTGCCAGCTCACGGACCGGGACAGGGGGCATTTTACTTTGGACAGATACGCAGTATTTT	CASSRTGTGGILLWTDTQYF
NA	once	TRBJ2-1	TRBV6-1	TGTGCCAGCAGTGAATTAGCTCCGGGACTGGCTAACAATGAGCAGTTCTTC	CASSELAPGLANNEQFF
TRBD2	NA	TRBJ2-1	TRBV6-6	TGTGCCAGCATCACGGGACTAAGAAATGAGCAGTTCTTC	CASITGLRNEQFF
TRBD2	NA	TRBJ2-1	TRBV7-9	TGTGCCAGCAGCTTGGGAGCGGGGGGGTACAATGAGCAGTTCTTC	CASSLGAGGYNEQFF
TRBD1	NA	TRBJ1-2	TRBV7-3	TGTGCCAGCAGCCTTGGGGACAGAGAATCTTATGGCTACACCTTC	CASSLGDRESYGYTF
TRBD2	NA	TRBJ2-1	TRBV2	TGTGCCAGCGTGGTGAGCGGGGGGGCACTTGAGCAGTTCTTC	CASVVSGGALEQFF
NA	NA	TRBJ1-2	TRBV6-4	TGTGCCAGCAGTGATGGGGCTATTAATGGCTACACCTTC	CASSDGAINGYTF
TRBD2	NA	TRBJ2-3	TRBV13	TGTGCCAGCAGTACGAGGACTAGCGGCACAGATACGCAGTATTTT	CASSTRTSGTDTQYF
TRBD1	NA	TRBJ2-7	TRBV6-5	TGTGCCAGCAAAACTCCGGGACAGGTCCCCTACGAGCAGTACTTC	CASKTPGQVPYEQYF
NA	NA	TRBJ1-3	TRBV7-2	TGTGCCAGCAGCTTACAACAGGTCTCTGGAAACACCATATATTTT	CASSLQQVSGNTIYF
NA	NA	TRBJ1-5	TRBV19	TGTGCCAGTAGCATGGGGGGGAATCAGCCCCAGCATTTT	CASSMGGNQPQHF
TRBD2	NA	TRBJ2-7	TRBV7-2	TGTGCCAGCAGCTTAGCCGGGGGGGCCCCTCGGGAGCAGTACTTC	CASSLAGGAPREQYF
NA	NA	TRBJ1-1	TRBV9	TGTGCCAGCAGCGTAGGTCCAGGGGAGAACACTGAAGCTTTCTTT	CASSVGPGENTEAFF
TRBD1	NA	TRBJ2-2	TRBV7-9	TGTGCCAGCAGCGGGGGCACCGGGACAGAGAACACCGGGGAGCTGTTTTTT	CASSGGTGTENTGELFF
TRBD1	NA	TRBJ2-7	TRBV7-8	TGTGCCAGCAGCTTAGTCAGTCGACCCGGACAGGGGAGCTACGAGCAGTACTTC	CASSLVSRPGQGSYEQYF
TRBD2	NA	TRBJ2-2	TRBV11-3	TGTGCCAGCAGCTTAGTGGGACTAGCGATCACCGGGGAGCTGTTTTTT	CASSLVGLAITGELFF